This T cell receptor beta chain derives from a study of cytomegalovirus exposure and HLA in healthy donors. The PCR was carried out with 60 Vbeta primers and 13 Jbeta primers. Clones were sequenced by immunoSEQ multiplex PCR, and TCRdb holds only the in-frame ones, with some missing. The sample includes roughly 100,000 clones, 70% to 85% seen only once; the top ten take roughly 3.7%. With respect to this clone: As yet, its antigen is unknown.

General observations from the study: Cytomegalovirus association was listed for 164 TCR beta chains. Judged likely to be a sequencing artifact was a cluster of highly shared sequence variants. On later analysis, the bulk of CMV-associated TCR beta chains appeared to be HLA-restricted.

V was shortened by 1 base and J by 4 bases, with 13 bases between the two germline ends. CDR1 and CDR2 from the germline V gene are MNHEY and SMNVEV (reference sequence). This CDR3 is 15 amino acids long. The chain is built from TRBV27 and TRBJ1-1; unclear D gene. This TCR was recovered from a man in his 60s in good health and CMV-seronegative. Sequencing used PBMCs. The DNA of the CDR3 is TGTGCCAGCAGTTTATTGCGGGAGATCGGCACTGAAGCTTTCTTT. It is translated as CASSLLREIGTEAFF.